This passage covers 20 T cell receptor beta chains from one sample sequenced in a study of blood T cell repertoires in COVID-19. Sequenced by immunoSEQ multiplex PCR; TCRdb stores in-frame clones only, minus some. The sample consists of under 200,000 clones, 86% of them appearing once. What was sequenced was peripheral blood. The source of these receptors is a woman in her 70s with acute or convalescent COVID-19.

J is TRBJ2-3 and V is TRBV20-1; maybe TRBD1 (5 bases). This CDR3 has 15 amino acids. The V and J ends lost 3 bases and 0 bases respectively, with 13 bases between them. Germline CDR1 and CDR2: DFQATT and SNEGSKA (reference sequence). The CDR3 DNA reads TGCAGTGCTAGTTTAGGCAGGGTAAGCACAGATACGCAGTATTTT. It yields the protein CSASLGRVSTDTQYF.

The CDR3 region is CASSANLGSGGFTDTQYF. As DNA, the CDR3 is TGTGCCAGCAGTGCGAACCTAGGGAGCGGGGGGTTCACAGATACGCAGTATTTT. J is TRBJ2-3 and V is TRBV6-1; TRBD2 matches at 9 bases. Germline CDR1 and CDR2: MNHNS and SASEGT. The ends lost 4 bases at V and 2 bases at J; junction bases unmatched: 13. There are 18 residues in the CDR3.

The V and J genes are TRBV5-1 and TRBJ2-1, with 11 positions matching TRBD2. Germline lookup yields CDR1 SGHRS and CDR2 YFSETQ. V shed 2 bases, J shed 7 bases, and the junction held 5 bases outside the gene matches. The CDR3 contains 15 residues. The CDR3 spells CASSFLAGGPNEQFF. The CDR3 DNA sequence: TGCGCCAGCAGCTTTCTAGCGGGGGGCCCAAATGAGCAGTTCTTC.

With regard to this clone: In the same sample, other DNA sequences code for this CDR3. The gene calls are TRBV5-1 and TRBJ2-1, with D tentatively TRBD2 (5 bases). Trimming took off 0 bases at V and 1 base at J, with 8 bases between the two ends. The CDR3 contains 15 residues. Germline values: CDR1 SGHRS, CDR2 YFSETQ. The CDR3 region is CASSLGTGSYNEQFF. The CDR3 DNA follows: TGCGCCAGCAGCTTGGGGACTGGGTCCTACAATGAGCAGTTCTTC.

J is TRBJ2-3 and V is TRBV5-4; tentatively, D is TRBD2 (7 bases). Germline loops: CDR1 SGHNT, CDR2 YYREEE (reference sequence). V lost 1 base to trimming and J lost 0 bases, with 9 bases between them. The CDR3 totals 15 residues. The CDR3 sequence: CASSLPGGSTDTQYF. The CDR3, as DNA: TGTGCCAGCAGCTTGCCGGGGGGCAGCACAGATACGCAGTATTTT.

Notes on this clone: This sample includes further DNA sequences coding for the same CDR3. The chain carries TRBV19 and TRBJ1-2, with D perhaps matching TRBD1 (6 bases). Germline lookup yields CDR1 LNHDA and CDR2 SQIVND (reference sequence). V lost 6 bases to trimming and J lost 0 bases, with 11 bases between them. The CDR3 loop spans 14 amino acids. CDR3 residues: CASSRTGTNYGYTF. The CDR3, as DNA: TGTGCCAGTAGCCGAACAGGGACTAACTATGGCTACACCTTC.

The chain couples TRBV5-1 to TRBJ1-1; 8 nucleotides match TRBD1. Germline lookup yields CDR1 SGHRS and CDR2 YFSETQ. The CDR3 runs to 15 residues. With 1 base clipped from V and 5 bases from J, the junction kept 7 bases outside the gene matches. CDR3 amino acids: CASSLKTGGRTEAFF. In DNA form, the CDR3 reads TGCGCCAGCAGCTTGAAAACAGGGGGGAGGACTGAAGCTTTCTTT.

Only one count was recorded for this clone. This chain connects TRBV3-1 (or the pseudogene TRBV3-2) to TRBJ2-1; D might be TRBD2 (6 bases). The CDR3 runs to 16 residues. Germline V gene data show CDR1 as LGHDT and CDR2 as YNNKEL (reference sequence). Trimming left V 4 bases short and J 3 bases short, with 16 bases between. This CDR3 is CASSPTTGTHYNEQFF. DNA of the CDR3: TGTGCCAGCAGCCCTACTACCGGGACTCACTACAATGAGCAGTTCTTC.

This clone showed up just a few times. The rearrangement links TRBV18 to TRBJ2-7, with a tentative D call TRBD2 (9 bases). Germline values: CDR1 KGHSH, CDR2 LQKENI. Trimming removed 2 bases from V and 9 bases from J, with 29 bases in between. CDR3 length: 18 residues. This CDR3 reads CASSPYRGSSGTLVAQYF. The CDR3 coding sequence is TGTGCCAGCTCACCATACAGGGGGTCTAGCGGGACCTTGGTAGCGCAGTACTTC. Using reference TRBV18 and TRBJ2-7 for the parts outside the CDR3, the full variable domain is NAGVMQNPRHLVRRRGQEARLRCSPMKGHSHVYWYRQLPEEGLKFMVYLQKENIIDESGMPKERFSAEFPKEGPSILRIQQVVRGDSAAYFCASSPYRGSSGTLVAQYFGPGTRLTVT.

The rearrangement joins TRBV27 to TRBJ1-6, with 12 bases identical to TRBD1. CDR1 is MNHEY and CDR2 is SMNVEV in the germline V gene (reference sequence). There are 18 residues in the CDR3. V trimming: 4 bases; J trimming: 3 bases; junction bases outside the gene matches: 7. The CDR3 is CASSWGQGAFVYNSPLHF. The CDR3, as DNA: TGTGCCAGCAGTTGGGGACAGGGGGCATTCGTCTATAATTCACCCCTCCACTTT.

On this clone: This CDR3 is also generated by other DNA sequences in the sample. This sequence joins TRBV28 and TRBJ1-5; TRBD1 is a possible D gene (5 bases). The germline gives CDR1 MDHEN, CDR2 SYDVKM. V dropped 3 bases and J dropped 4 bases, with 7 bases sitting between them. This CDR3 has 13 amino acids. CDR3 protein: CASSLPGNQPQHF. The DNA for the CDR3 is TGTGCCAGCAGTTTGCCAGGGAATCAGCCCCAGCATTTT.

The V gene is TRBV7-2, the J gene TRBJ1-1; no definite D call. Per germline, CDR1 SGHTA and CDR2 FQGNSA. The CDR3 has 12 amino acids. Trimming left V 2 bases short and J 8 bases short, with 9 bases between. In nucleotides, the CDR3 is TGTGCCAGCAGCTTATCCCTTATCGAAGCTTTCTTT. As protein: CASSLSLIEAFF. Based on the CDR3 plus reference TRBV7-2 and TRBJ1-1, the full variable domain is GAGVSQSPSNKVTEKGKDVELRCDPISGHTALYWYRQSLGQGLEFLIYFQGNSAPDKSGLPSDRFSAERTGGSVSTLTIQRTQQEDSAVYLCASSLSLIEAFFGQGTRLTVV.

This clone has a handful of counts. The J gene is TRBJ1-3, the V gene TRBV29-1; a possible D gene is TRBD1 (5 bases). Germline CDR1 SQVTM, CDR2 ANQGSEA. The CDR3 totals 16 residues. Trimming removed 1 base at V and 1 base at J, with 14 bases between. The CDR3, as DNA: TGCAGCGTTGAAGGGGTGGCAGGGATATCTGGAAACACCATATATTTT. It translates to CSVEGVAGISGNTIYF.

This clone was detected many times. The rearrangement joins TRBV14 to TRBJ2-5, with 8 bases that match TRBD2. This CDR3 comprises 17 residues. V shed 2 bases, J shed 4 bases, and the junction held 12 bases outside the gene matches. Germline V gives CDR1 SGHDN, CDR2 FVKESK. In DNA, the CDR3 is TGTGCCAGCAGCCAAAGCGTTAAGCGGGGGAATTTAGAGACCCAGTACTTC. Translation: CASSQSVKRGNLETQYF.

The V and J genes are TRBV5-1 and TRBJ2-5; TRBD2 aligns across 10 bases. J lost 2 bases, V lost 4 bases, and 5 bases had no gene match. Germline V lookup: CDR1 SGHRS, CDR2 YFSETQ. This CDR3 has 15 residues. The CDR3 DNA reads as TGCGCCAGCAGCACTAGCGGGGCCAGGCAAGAGACCCAGTACTTC. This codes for CASSTSGARQETQYF. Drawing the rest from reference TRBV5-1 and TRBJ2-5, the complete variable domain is KAGVTQTPRYLIKTRGQQVTLSCSPISGHRSVSWYQQTPGQGLQFLFEYFSETQRNKGNFPGRFSGRQFSNSRSEMNVSTLELGDSALYLCASSTSGARQETQYFGPGTRLLVL.

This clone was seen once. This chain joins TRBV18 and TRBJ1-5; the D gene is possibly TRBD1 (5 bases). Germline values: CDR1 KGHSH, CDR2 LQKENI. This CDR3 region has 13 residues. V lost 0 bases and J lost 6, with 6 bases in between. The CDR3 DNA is TGTGCCAGCTCACCACCGGGGGGTCAGCCCCAGCATTTT. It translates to CASSPPGGQPQHF.

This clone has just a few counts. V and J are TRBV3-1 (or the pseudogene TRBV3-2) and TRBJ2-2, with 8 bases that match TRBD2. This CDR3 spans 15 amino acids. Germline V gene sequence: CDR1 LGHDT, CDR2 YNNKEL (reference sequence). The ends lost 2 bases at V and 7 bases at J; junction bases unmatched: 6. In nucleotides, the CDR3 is TGTGCCAGCAGCCAAAACCCGGGAGGGATCGGGGAGCTGTTTTTT. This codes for CASSQNPGGIGELFF.

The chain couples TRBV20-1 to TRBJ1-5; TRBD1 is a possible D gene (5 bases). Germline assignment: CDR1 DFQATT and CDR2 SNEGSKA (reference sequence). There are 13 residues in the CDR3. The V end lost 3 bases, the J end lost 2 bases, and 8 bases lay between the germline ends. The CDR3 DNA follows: TGCAGTGCTAGTCAAGGGGGCAATCAGCCCCAGCATTTT. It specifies CSASQGGNQPQHF.

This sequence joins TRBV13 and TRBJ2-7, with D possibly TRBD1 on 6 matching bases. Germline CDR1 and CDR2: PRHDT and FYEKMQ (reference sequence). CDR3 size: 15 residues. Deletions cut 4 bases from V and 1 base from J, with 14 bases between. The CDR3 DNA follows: TGTGCCAGCAGCTCCTCCGGGACATCATCCTACGAGCAGTACTTC. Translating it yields CASSSSGTSSYEQYF.

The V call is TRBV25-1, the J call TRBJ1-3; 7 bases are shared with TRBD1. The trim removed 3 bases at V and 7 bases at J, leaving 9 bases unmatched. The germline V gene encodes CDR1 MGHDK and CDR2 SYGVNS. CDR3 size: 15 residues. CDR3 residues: CASSDNRGKTNTIYF. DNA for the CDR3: TGTGCCAGCAGTGACAACAGGGGAAAGACGAACACCATATATTTT.